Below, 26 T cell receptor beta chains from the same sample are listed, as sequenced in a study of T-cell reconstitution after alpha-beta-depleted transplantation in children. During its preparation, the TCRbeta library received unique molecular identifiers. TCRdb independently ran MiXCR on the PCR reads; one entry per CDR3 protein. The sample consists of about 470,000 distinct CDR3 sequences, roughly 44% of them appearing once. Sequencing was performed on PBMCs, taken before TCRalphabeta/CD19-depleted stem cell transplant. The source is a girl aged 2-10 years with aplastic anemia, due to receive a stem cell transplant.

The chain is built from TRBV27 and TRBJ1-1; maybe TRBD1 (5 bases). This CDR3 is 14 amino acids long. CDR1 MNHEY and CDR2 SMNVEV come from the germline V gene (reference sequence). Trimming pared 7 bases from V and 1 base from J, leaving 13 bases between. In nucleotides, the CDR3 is TGTGCCAGCACCCGGACAACCCAGAACACTGAAGCTTTCTTT. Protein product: CASTRTTQNTEAFF.

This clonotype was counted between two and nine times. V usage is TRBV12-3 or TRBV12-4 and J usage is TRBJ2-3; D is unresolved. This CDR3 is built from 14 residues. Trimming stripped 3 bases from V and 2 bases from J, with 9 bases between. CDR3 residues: CASSLLAATDTQYF. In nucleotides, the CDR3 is TGTGCCAGCAGTTTGCTCGCGGCCACAGATACGCAGTATTTT.

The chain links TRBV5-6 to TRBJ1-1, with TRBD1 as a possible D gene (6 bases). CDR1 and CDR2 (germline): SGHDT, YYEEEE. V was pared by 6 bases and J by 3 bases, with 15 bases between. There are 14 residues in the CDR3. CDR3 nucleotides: TGTGCCAGCACCTTAGGGGGGGGTTACACTGAAGCTTTCTTT. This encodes CASTLGGGYTEAFF.

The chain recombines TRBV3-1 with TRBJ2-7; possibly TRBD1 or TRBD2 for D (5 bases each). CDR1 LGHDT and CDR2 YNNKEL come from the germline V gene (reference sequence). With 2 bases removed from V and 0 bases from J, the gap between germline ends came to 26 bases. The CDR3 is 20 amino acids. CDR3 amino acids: CASSQILGVMTGRLSYEQYF. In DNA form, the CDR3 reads TGTGCCAGCAGCCAAATCCTGGGGGTTATGACGGGGCGGCTCTCCTACGAGCAGTACTTC.

CDR3 sequence (DNA): TGCGCCAGCAGCCACCTCCCGGGACAGGGGGAGGGCACTGAAGCTTTCTTT. Amino acid sequence: CASSHLPGQGEGTEAFF. This chain uses TRBV4-1 with TRBJ1-1; 11 bases line up with TRBD1. Trimming removed 3 bases from V and 4 bases from J; junction bases left unmatched: 10. The CDR3 runs to 17 residues. Germline V CDR1 and CDR2: MGHRA, YSYEKL.

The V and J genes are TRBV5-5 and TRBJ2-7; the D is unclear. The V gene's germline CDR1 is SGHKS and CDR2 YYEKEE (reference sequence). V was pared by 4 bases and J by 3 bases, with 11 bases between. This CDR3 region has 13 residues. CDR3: CASSEPGGYEQYF. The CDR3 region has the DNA TGTGCCAGCAGCGAACCGGGTGGCTACGAGCAGTACTTC.

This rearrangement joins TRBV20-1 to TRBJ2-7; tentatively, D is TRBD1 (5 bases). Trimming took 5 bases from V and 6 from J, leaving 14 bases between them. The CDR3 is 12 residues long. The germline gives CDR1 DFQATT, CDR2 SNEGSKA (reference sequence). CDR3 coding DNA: TGCAGTGCTCCCAGGAAGGGGCGCGAGCAGTACTTC. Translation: CSAPRKGREQYF.

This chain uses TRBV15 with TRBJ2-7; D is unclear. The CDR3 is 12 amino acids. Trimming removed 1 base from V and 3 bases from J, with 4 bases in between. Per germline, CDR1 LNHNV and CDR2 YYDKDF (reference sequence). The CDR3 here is CATSRAHYEQYF. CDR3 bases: TGTGCCACCAGCAGAGCCCACTACGAGCAGTACTTC.

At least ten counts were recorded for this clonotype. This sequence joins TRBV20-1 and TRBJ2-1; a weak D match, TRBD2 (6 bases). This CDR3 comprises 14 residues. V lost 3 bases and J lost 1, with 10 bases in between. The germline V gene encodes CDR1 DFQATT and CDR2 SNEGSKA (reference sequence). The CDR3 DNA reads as TGCAGTGCTAGGGGACTTGCTTCCTACAATGAGCAGTTCTTC. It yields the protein CSARGLASYNEQFF.

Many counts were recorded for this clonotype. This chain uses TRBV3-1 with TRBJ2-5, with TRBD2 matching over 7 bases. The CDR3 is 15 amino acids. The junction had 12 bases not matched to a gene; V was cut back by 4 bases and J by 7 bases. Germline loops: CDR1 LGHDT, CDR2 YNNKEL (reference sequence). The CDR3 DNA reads TGTGCCAGCAGCCTAGGACTAGGGACTCAGTCGACCCAGTACTTC. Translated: CASSLGLGTQSTQYF.

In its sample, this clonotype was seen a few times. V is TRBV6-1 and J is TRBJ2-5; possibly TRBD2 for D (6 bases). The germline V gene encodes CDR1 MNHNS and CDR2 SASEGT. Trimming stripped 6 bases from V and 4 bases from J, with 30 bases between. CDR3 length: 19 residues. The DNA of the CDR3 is TGTGCCAGCAGCCCCGGGGGACTTGTGGTCGACCTTGGGGGAGAGACCCAGTACTTC. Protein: CASSPGGLVVDLGGETQYF.

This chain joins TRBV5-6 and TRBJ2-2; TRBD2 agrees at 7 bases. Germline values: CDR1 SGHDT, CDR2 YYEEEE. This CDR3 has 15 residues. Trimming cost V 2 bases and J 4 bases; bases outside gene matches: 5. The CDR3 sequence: CASSFPGLRTGELFF. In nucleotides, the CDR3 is TGTGCCAGCAGCTTTCCGGGACTACGCACCGGGGAGCTGTTTTTT.

The CDR3 spells CASSRGLYNEQFF. Here the CDR3 DNA reads TGTGCCAGCAGCCGTGGACTTTACAATGAGCAGTTCTTC. This chain joins TRBV11-2 and TRBJ2-1, with a possible D match to TRBD2 (5 bases). V lost 5 bases and J lost 4, with 9 bases in between. CDR1 SGHAT and CDR2 FQNNGV come from the germline V gene. The CDR3 runs to 13 residues.

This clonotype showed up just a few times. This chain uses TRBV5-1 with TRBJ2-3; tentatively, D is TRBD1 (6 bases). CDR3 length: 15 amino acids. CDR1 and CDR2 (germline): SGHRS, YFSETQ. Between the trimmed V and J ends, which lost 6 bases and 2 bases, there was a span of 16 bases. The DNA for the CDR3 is TGCGCCAGCAAGAACAGGGAGTCGGCCACAGATACGCAGTATTTT. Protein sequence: CASKNRESATDTQYF.

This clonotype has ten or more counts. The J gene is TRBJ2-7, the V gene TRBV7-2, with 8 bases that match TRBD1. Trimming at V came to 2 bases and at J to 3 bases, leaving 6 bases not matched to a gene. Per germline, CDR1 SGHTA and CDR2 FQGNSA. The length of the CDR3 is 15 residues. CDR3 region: CASSLSGTGVYEQYF. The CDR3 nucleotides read TGTGCCAGCAGCTTAAGTGGGACAGGTGTCTACGAGCAGTACTTC.

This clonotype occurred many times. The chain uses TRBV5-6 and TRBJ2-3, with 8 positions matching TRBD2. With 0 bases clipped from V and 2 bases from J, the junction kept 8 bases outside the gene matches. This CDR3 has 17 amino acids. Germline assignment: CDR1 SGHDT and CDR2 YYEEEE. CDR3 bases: TGTGCCAGCAGCTTGGCCGGGGGGGGTCGGTTCACAGATACGCAGTATTTT. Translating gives CASSLAGGGRFTDTQYF.

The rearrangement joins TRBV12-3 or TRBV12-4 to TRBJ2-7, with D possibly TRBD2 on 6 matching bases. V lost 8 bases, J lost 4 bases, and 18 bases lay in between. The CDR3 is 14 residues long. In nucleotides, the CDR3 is TGTGCCAGCTCCGGGGGACGGGGCTTTTACGAGCAGTACTTC. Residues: CASSGGRGFYEQYF.

The CDR3 region has the DNA TGCAGCGTTGAACCGGGACTAGCGTGGAATGAGCAGTTCTTC. Its translation is CSVEPGLAWNEQFF. The chain is built from TRBV29-1 and TRBJ2-1; 10 positions match TRBD2. CDR3 size: 14 residues. Trimming removed 2 bases from V and 7 bases from J; junction bases left unmatched: 5. Germline CDR1 reads SQVTM; CDR2 reads ANQGSEA.

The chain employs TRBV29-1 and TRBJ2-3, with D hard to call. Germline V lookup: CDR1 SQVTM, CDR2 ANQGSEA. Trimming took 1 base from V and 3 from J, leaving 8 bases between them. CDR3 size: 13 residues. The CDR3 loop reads CSVEVMDTDTQYF. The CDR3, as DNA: TGCAGCGTTGAAGTCATGGATACAGATACGCAGTATTTT.

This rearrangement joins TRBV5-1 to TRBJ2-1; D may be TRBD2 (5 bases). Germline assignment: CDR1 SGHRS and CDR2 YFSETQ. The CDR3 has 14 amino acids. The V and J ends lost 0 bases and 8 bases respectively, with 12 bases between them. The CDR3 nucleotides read TGCGCCAGCAGCTTGGGGGCAGAGGGATATGAGCAGTTCTTC. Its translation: CASSLGAEGYEQFF.

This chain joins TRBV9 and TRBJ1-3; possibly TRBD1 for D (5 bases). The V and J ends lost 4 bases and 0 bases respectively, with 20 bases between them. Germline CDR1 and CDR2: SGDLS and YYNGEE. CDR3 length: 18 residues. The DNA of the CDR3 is TGTGCCAGCAGCTCCACGGGAGCAGGGAGTCTCTCTGGAAACACCATATATTTT. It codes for CASSSTGAGSLSGNTIYF.

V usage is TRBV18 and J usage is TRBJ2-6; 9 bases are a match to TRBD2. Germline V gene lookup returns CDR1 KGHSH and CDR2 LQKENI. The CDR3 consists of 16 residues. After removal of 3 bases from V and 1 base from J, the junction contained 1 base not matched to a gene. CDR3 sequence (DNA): TGTGCCAGCTCACCTAGCGGGAGTTCTGGGGCCAACGTCCTGACTTTC. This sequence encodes CASSPSGSSGANVLTF.

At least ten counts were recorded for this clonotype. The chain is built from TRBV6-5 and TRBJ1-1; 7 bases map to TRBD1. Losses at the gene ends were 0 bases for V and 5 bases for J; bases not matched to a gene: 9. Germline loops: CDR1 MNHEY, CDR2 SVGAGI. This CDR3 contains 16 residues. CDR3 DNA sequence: TGTGCCAGCAGTTACTCCGTCTCGACAGGGAAAACTGAAGCTTTCTTT. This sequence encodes CASSYSVSTGKTEAFF.

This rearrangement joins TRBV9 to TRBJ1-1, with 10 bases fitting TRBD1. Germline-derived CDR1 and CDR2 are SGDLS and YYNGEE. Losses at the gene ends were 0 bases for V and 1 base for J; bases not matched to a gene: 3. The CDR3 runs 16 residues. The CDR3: CASSVGGDRGNTEAFF. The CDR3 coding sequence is TGTGCCAGCAGCGTAGGCGGGGACAGGGGGAACACTGAAGCTTTCTTT.

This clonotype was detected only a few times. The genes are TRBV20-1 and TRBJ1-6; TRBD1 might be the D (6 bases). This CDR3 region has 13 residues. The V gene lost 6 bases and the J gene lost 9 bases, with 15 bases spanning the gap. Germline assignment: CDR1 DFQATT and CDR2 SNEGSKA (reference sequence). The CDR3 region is CSARTAESSPLHF. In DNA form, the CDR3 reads TGCAGTGCCCGGACAGCCGAGAGTTCACCCCTCCACTTT.

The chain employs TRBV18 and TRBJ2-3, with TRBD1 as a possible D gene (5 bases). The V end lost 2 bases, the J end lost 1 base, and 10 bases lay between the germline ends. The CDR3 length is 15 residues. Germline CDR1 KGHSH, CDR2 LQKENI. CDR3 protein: CASSPVQGGTDTQYF. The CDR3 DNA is TGTGCCAGCTCACCAGTCCAGGGTGGCACAGATACGCAGTATTTT.